This passage covers 31 T cell receptor beta chains from one sample sequenced in a study of shared clonotypes between healthy human individuals. The method was immunoSEQ multiplex PCR; TCRdb's version includes in-frame clones alone and lacks a portion of them. The sample consists of a few million clones, more than 85% of them appearing once. The sample taken for sequencing was naive CD4+ T cells from PBMCs. The subset: CD45RA+ positively selected. The origin of the receptors is a man between 18 and 29 years old in good health. Some clones in this sample may be carry-over from other donors' samples.

V usage is TRBV2 and J usage is TRBJ1-4; no clear D. V lost 5 bases and J lost 6, with 16 bases in between. CDR3 length: 15 amino acids. Germline V gene sequence: CDR1 SNHLY, CDR2 FYNNEI. Written as DNA, the CDR3 is TGTGCCAGCAGTTCGCAATCGCCGGTGCATGAAAAACTGTTTTTT. This codes for CASSSQSPVHEKLFF.

This rearrangement joins TRBV4-1 to TRBJ2-1; 7 positions agree with TRBD2. CDR3 length: 14 residues. Germline V gene lookup returns CDR1 MGHRA and CDR2 YSYEKL. J gave up 4 bases and V 9 bases, and 9 bases lay outside the gene matches. CDR3 coding DNA: TGCGCCAGTCAAAGGAGCGGGACTTACAATGAGCAGTTCTTC. Encoded protein: CASQRSGTYNEQFF.

The chain carries TRBV7-3 and TRBJ2-3; TRBD2 might be the D (6 bases). V was pared by 5 bases and J by 8 bases, with 14 bases between. CDR1 SGHTA and CDR2 FQGTGA come from the germline V gene. This CDR3 has 13 amino acids. The CDR3 nucleotides read TGTGCCAGCAGCACGAGCCCGGGGGTTACGCAGTATTTT. Its protein is CASSTSPGVTQYF.

The rearrangement joins TRBV5-4 to TRBJ1-1; no reliable D call. V lost 3 bases and J 3 bases, leaving 9 bases between the germline ends. The CDR3 loop spans 13 amino acids. Germline V CDR1 and CDR2: SGHNT, YYREEE (reference sequence). The CDR3 nucleotides read TGTGCCAGCAGCTCTAGTGTGGACACTGAAGCTTTCTTT. This gives the protein CASSSSVDTEAFF.

The gene calls are TRBV5-8 and TRBJ2-7, with D tentatively TRBD2 (6 bases). The CDR3 length is 13 residues. V shed 2 bases and J shed 0 bases, with 6 bases lying between them. Germline loops: CDR1 SGHTS, CDR2 YDEGEE. The CDR3: CASSFGSSYEQYF. The CDR3 DNA reads TGTGCCAGCAGCTTCGGGAGCTCCTACGAGCAGTACTTC.

This clone came up once. The V call is TRBV6-5, the J call TRBJ2-1; 9 nucleotides agree with TRBD1. The CDR3 length is 15 residues. J gave up 4 bases and V 6 bases, and 7 bases lay outside the gene matches. The germline V gene encodes CDR1 MNHEY and CDR2 SVGAGI. The CDR3, as DNA: TGTGCCAGCAGCACGGGACAGGGTGGTTACAATGAGCAGTTCTTC. Amino acids: CASSTGQGGYNEQFF.

The chain carries TRBV18 and TRBJ2-4; D remains ambiguous. The CDR3 contains 14 residues. V dropped 3 bases and J dropped 3 bases, with 9 bases sitting between them. CDR1 and CDR2 from the germline V gene are KGHSH and LQKENI. The CDR3 region has the DNA TGTGCCAGCTCACCCGCAGGATTCAAAAACATTCAGTACTTC. Amino acids: CASSPAGFKNIQYF.

This rearrangement joins TRBV19 to TRBJ1-1, with D hard to call. The CDR3 has 13 residues. Germline V gene data show CDR1 as LNHDA and CDR2 as SQIVND (reference sequence). V lost 7 bases and J 0 bases, leaving 9 bases between the germline ends. The CDR3 DNA follows: TGTGCCAGTACCGGACGGGTGAACACTGAAGCTTTCTTT. Translated: CASTGRVNTEAFF. Full variable domain (remainder filled in from reference TRBV19 and TRBJ1-1): DGGITQSPKYLFRKEGQNVTLSCEQNLNHDAMYWYRQDPGQGLRLIYYSQIVNDFQKGDIAEGYSVSREKKESFPLTVTSAQKNPTAFYLCASTGRVNTEAFFGQGTRLTVV.

The genes are TRBV27 and TRBJ2-7, with D perhaps TRBD1 (6 bases). Germline V gene lookup returns CDR1 MNHEY and CDR2 SMNVEV (reference sequence). The CDR3 has 14 residues. The V end lost 6 bases, the J end lost 7 bases, and 19 bases lay between the germline ends. CDR3 protein: CASRPGQIIREQYF. CDR3 DNA: TGTGCCAGCAGGCCGGGACAAATAATACGGGAGCAGTACTTC.

The chain combines TRBV5-6 with TRBJ1-4, with D uncertain. CDR3 length: 14 amino acids. Germline V lookup: CDR1 SGHDT, CDR2 YYEEEE. V was shortened by 2 bases and J by 7 bases, with 12 bases between the two germline ends. The CDR3 nucleotides are TGTGCCAGCAGCTTCGGCTTGGGCGGTGAAAAACTGTTTTTT. It codes for CASSFGLGGEKLFF.

The V gene is TRBV4-1, the J gene TRBJ1-4, with 9 positions matching TRBD1. The CDR3 covers 17 residues. The ends lost 3 bases at V and 3 bases at J; junction bases unmatched: 8. CDR1 and CDR2 (germline): MGHRA, YSYEKL. CDR3 sequence reads: CASSQHTTGGPNEKLFF. The CDR3, as DNA: TGCGCCAGCAGCCAGCACACTACAGGGGGCCCTAATGAAAAACTGTTTTTT.

The rearrangement joins TRBV6-1 to TRBJ1-1, with 11 bases aligning to TRBD1. Germline lookup yields CDR1 MNHNS and CDR2 SASEGT. This CDR3 spans 15 amino acids. J was trimmed by 4 bases and V by 2 bases; bases with no gene match: 3. This CDR3 reads CASSEIGTGGTEAFF. CDR3 coding DNA: TGTGCCAGCAGTGAAATCGGGACAGGGGGCACTGAAGCTTTCTTT.

This clone was seen once. The same CDR3 is also encoded by other DNA sequences in this sample. J is TRBJ1-2 and V is TRBV28; D ambiguous. The V end was cut by 2 bases, the J end by 4 bases, with 5 bases between. The V gene's germline CDR1 is MDHEN and CDR2 SYDVKM. This CDR3 is built from 12 residues. CDR3 sequence reads: CASSLQRYGYTF. The CDR3 coding sequence is TGTGCCAGCAGTTTACAGCGCTATGGCTACACCTTC.

The chain carries TRBV5-4 and TRBJ2-2; D remains unclear. Trimming cost V 2 bases and J 2 bases, with 7 bases left between them. From germline, CDR1 is SGHNT and CDR2 YYREEE (reference sequence). The CDR3 is made up of 14 amino acids. CDR3 sequence: CASSFDLNTGELFF. The DNA of the CDR3 is TGTGCCAGCAGCTTTGACTTAAACACCGGGGAGCTGTTTTTT.

The V and J genes are TRBV2 and TRBJ2-2; maybe TRBD1 (5 bases). From germline, CDR1 is SNHLY and CDR2 FYNNEI. V was clipped by 8 bases and J by 7 bases, with 17 bases between them. The CDR3 length is 14 residues. CDR3 sequence: CASHWIQGGGELFF. The CDR3 bases are TGTGCCAGCCATTGGATTCAGGGCGGCGGGGAGCTGTTTTTT.

V and J are TRBV28 and TRBJ1-1, with D perhaps matching TRBD1 (5 bases). This CDR3 region has 13 residues. V shed 2 bases and J shed 7 bases, with 11 bases lying between them. CDR1 MDHEN and CDR2 SYDVKM come from the germline V gene. CDR3 sequence: CASSLQGGDEAFF. The CDR3 bases are TGTGCCAGCAGTTTACAGGGTGGTGATGAAGCTTTCTTT.

This clone appeared once. Here the CDR3 reads CASSTPSSRTFF. CDR3 nucleotide sequence: TGTGCCAGCAGTACACCCTCTAGCCGTACCTTCTTC. The genes are TRBV28 and TRBJ2-1, with D tentatively TRBD2 (5 bases). The CDR3 is made up of 12 amino acids. Germline V lookup: CDR1 MDHEN, CDR2 SYDVKM. V was trimmed by 5 bases and J by 16 bases, leaving 18 bases between them.

This chain links TRBV5-1 with TRBJ1-1; 9 bases match TRBD1. The CDR3 consists of 13 residues. After removal of 4 bases from V and 6 bases from J, the junction contained 4 bases not matched to a gene. Germline CDR1 SGHRS, CDR2 YFSETQ. This CDR3 is CASSRDRDAEAFF. CDR3 nucleotides: TGCGCCAGCAGCCGGGACAGGGACGCTGAAGCTTTCTTT.

This clone was detected a few times. The chain links TRBV4-1 to TRBJ1-5, with D unresolved. The germline V gene encodes CDR1 MGHRA and CDR2 YSYEKL. Trimming pared 0 bases from V and 10 bases from J, leaving 13 bases between. The CDR3 extends over 14 amino acids. Here the CDR3 DNA reads TGCGCCAGCAGCCAAGATTCCCCTGCTCGTCCCCAGCATTTT. Protein sequence: CASSQDSPARPQHF.

V gene TRBV11-2 combines with J gene TRBJ2-2; TRBD2 is a possible D gene (5 bases). Trimming removed 1 base at V and 7 bases at J, with 13 bases between. This CDR3 has 15 residues. From germline, CDR1 is SGHAT and CDR2 FQNNGV. Here the CDR3 DNA reads TGTGCCAGCAGCTTAGGGCTAGCCCGGGGCGGGGAGCTGTTTTTT. This sequence encodes CASSLGLARGGELFF.

Note on this clone: Other nucleotide sequences from this sample produce the same CDR3. The J gene is TRBJ2-1, the V gene TRBV5-1; TRBD2 agrees at 7 bases. The CDR3 has 14 residues. J lost 4 bases, V lost 0 bases, and 1 base had no gene match. The germline V gene has CDR1 SGHRS and CDR2 YFSETQ. As DNA, the CDR3 is TGCGCCAGCAGCTTGGCTAGCGGTTACAATGAGCAGTTCTTC. This translates into CASSLASGYNEQFF.

In nucleotides, the CDR3 is TGCGCCAGCAGCCAAGCTCATGGGACAGGCTACGAGCAGTACTTC. Translating gives CASSQAHGTGYEQYF. The V gene is TRBV4-1, the J gene TRBJ2-7; 8 bases fit TRBD1. Germline V gene sequence: CDR1 MGHRA, CDR2 YSYEKL. J was trimmed by 3 bases and V by 1 base; bases with no gene match: 5. The CDR3 is made up of 15 amino acids.

The V and J genes are TRBV5-4 and TRBJ2-5; D unclear. The germline gives CDR1 SGHNT, CDR2 YYREEE (reference sequence). The CDR3 runs 17 residues. The V gene lost 0 bases and the J gene lost 0 bases, with 15 bases spanning the gap. The CDR3 DNA reads TGTGCCAGCAGCTTGGAAATAGGGCCTGGTAACCAAGAGACCCAGTACTTC. Translating it yields CASSLEIGPGNQETQYF.

The rearrangement links TRBV11-3 to TRBJ2-1; no clear D. CDR3 length equals 12 residues. The germline CDR1 and CDR2 sequences are SGHNT and YENEEA. Trimming left V 1 base short and J 10 bases short, with 8 bases between. The CDR3 region is CASSLGVGEQFF. The CDR3 coding sequence is TGTGCCAGCAGCTTAGGGGTGGGCGAGCAGTTCTTC.

The V gene is TRBV6-5, the J gene TRBJ2-3; 9 bases agree with TRBD1. CDR1 and CDR2 (germline): MNHEY, SVGAGI. Trimming removed 6 bases from V and 10 bases from J; junction bases left unmatched: 14. The CDR3 length is 15 residues. The CDR3 region is CASSTGTGPVIAQYF. The CDR3 DNA sequence: TGTGCCAGCAGCACCGGGACAGGGCCCGTTATTGCGCAGTATTTT.

The chain links TRBV5-1 to TRBJ2-1, with 9 bases identical to TRBD2. After removal of 0 bases from V and 9 bases from J, the junction contained 7 bases not matched to a gene. Germline assignment: CDR1 SGHRS and CDR2 YFSETQ. This CDR3 comprises 15 residues. CDR3: CASSLAGLAGTEQFF. The CDR3 bases are TGCGCCAGCAGCTTGGCCGGCCTAGCGGGAACTGAGCAGTTCTTC. Supplemented by reference TRBV5-1 and TRBJ2-1, the full variable domain reads KAGVTQTPRYLIKTRGQQVTLSCSPISGHRSVSWYQQTPGQGLQFLFEYFSETQRNKGNFPGRFSGRQFSNSRSEMNVSTLELGDSALYLCASSLAGLAGTEQFFGPGTRLTVL.

The chain combines TRBV5-1 with TRBJ2-3; TRBD2 agrees at 7 bases. The V gene's germline CDR1 is SGHRS and CDR2 YFSETQ. J gave up 3 bases and V 7 bases, and 14 bases lay outside the gene matches. The CDR3 extends over 16 amino acids. The CDR3 loop reads CASARRAGNLTDTQYF. DNA of the CDR3: TGCGCCAGCGCACGCCGAGCGGGAAACTTGACAGATACGCAGTATTTT.

The genes are TRBV18 and TRBJ2-1, with D perhaps TRBD1 or TRBD2 (5 bases each). CDR1 and CDR2 (germline): KGHSH, LQKENI. The CDR3 covers 17 residues. The V end was cut by 1 base, the J end by 3 bases, with 16 bases between. In DNA form, the CDR3 reads TGTGCCAGCTCACCACTTTCTCAGGGAGAGTACTACAATGAGCAGTTCTTC. Translated: CASSPLSQGEYYNEQFF.

This chain connects TRBV19 to TRBJ2-7, with D unresolved. CDR3 length equals 14 residues. Between the trimmed V and J ends, which lost 5 bases and 3 bases, there was a span of 14 bases. The germline gives CDR1 LNHDA, CDR2 SQIVND (reference sequence). CDR3 residues: CASSLLERNYEQYF. The DNA for the CDR3 is TGTGCCAGTAGTCTGCTAGAACGTAACTACGAGCAGTACTTC.

The chain has TRBV2 and TRBJ2-2; a possible D gene is TRBD2 (6 bases). Germline V gene data show CDR1 as SNHLY and CDR2 as FYNNEI. This CDR3 contains 16 residues. Trimming stripped 9 bases from V and 4 bases from J, with 21 bases between. The CDR3 is CASVRDPGLGTGELFF. In nucleotides, the CDR3 is TGTGCCAGTGTGCGGGACCCGGGTTTGGGCACCGGGGAGCTGTTTTTT.

This clone was observed once. The V gene is TRBV7-6, the J gene TRBJ1-1, with 8 bases lining up with TRBD1. Losses at the gene ends were 4 bases for V and 5 bases for J; bases not matched to a gene: 9. CDR1 and CDR2 from the germline V gene are SGHVS and FNYEAQ. The CDR3 length is 15 residues. The CDR3 spells CASSSVGQGGTEAFF. CDR3 nucleotide sequence: TGTGCCAGCAGCTCAGTTGGACAGGGTGGGACTGAAGCTTTCTTT.